This T cell receptor (beta chain) was found in a study of vaccination and CD4 T cells after COVID-19 (dated 2022 in TCRdb). At the level of the whole study: SARS-CoV-2 positivity had been established in the convalescent patients by nasal swab PCR, and mild disease was recorded in several of these patients and severe disease in one. In the convalescent cohort there were six males and four females, among whom were two Hispanic individuals, seven Caucasians, two Asians and one multiracial person. Participants received two doses of either the Pfizer-BioNTech BNT162b2 vaccine (n=8) or the Moderna mRNA-1273 vaccine (n=2). Post-COVID blood samples from convalescent patients were collected a median of 101 days after diagnosis, with a range of 35 to 161 days. The time from the second vaccine dose to post-vaccine blood sampling had a median of roughly 70 days and ranged from 14 to 241 days. Culture stimuli were overlapping spike peptide pools from SARS-CoV-2 and from the common cold coronaviruses HCoV-NL63, HCoV-OC43 and HCoV-229E. Control cultures received a CEFX viral epitope pool as the positive control, an HIV-1 Nef peptide pool as the negative control, or no peptide. In around 9 COVID-19 convalescent patients and a handful of infection-naive healthy vaccine recipients, researchers compared the spike-specific CD4+ TCR repertoire from before mRNA vaccination with the repertoire from after.

The V end gives up 6 bases and the J end 6 bases, leaving 6 bases in the junction not matched to a gene. The germline V gene provides CDR1 MNHEY and CDR2 SVGEGT. The CDR3, cysteine through phenylalanine, is 15 amino acids long. Only CDR3 DNA remains: 45 bases, in frame from the first base. What this sample's treatment or condition label stands for: roughly 11-day PBMC culture with coronavirus spike peptide pools or control peptides (ViraFEST assay). The study used the ViraFEST assay, which expanded antigen-specific T cells with peptide pools and then identified expanded clonotypes by TCR sequencing. Positive SARS-CoV-2 PCR tests in the convalescent patients dated from March to December 2020, before Alpha, Beta and Delta variants emerged in the United States. Each well held 2 million to 2.5 million PBMCs cultured with about 9.8 ug/ml peptide pools in IMDM containing approximately 5% human AB serum and approximately 10 IU/ml IL-2. On days 3 and 7, half of the culture medium was replaced with fresh IL-2-containing medium. CD4+ T cells were isolated after around ten days of culture through negative selection using the EasySep CD4+ T cell isolation kit. Ficoll-Paque Plus gradient centrifugation was used to isolate PBMCs from whole blood, and the isolated PBMCs were then either used fresh or cryopreserved at -140C. Triplicate wells were generally used for each culture condition.

The method was PCR. DNA from cultured CD4+ T cells was subjected to TCR sequencing with the Oncomine TCR Beta short-read assay at the Johns Hopkins FTIC core. The QIAamp micro DNA kit was used to extract genomic DNA from the cultured CD4+ T cells. Oncomine TCR Beta libraries made from cultured CD4+ T cells were pooled using unique dual indexes and sequenced on an Illumina iSeq 100. The authors' pipeline ran thus. Non-productive sequences were removed, and CDR3s that did not start with C, did not end with F or W, or were shorter than 7 amino acids were discarded. Antigen-specific clonotypes were identified with the MANAFEST web application by comparing peptide-stimulated wells with reference and other culture wells. For a clone to be called positive, the clone needed an FDR below 0.05, an odds ratio above 5, and a productive frequency above 0.1% in at least two of three replicate wells. Clonotypes that were significantly expanded in both SARS-CoV-2 spike wells and at least one common cold coronavirus spike condition were defined as cross-reactive. Similarity between CDR3 sequences was evaluated in R version 3.6.1 using Levenshtein distances (stringdist) and unrooted phylogenetic trees (ape). TCRdb's own reprocessing of the public reads used fastp at Q25 and MiXCR and kept productive beta chains. Each entry merges the rows of one CDR3 protein and shows their most common DNA and genes. The V and J calls were determined by TCRdb, not by the authors. For this sample the table gives approximately 18,000 distinct CDR3 sequences, of which roughly 46% were detected only once. The ten largest make up about 3% of the sample.

The paper's findings and limits, for the study overall: An increase in the median number of SARS-CoV-2-reactive clonotypes from 20 to 25 after infection to some 40 after vaccination was observed, but the change was not found to be significant. In convalescent patients, a median 86.3% of post-vaccine SARS-CoV-2-reactive clones were detected only after vaccination, and vaccine-specific priming was suggested by this finding. The study included relatively few convalescent patients and did not analyze early timepoints after natural infection. Of the vaccine-specific clones found in convalescent patients, nearly all (304 of 307) were mono-reactive for SARS-CoV-2 spike instead of being cross-reactive with common cold coronaviruses.

Concerning this clonotype: The target of this receptor is not known. No much larger clone is present one base from it, and per-base qualities are unavailable.

The material was CD4+ T cells from blood, cultured in vitro, obtained after SARS-CoV-2 vaccination. Here the chain combines TRBV6-2 or TRBV6-3 and TRBJ1-6, with TRBD1 identical over 9 junction bases. The origin of this receptor is a human donor who had recovered from COVID-19. The CDR3: CASSSSGQGNSPLHF. The nucleotide sequence reads as follows: TGTGCCAGCAGCAGCTCGGGACAGGGTAATTCACCCCTCCACTTT.